The present T cell receptor beta chain was sequenced within a study of post-analysis software for immune sequencing data. The study's findings and limits: Patients carried several TRBV segments more frequently than controls did, and TRBV5-6, TRBV5-1 and TRBV20-1 were among them.

This clonotype was detected once. The antigen is not known. In germline, CDR1 is MNHNS, CDR2 SASEGT. V lost 7 bases to trimming and J lost 11 bases, with 18 bases between them. This CDR3 contains 13 residues. The authors incorporated unique molecular identifiers into the TCR beta cDNA libraries. MiXCR, run by TCRdb on the PCR reads, gives a single entry per CDR3 protein. The sample yields 600,000 to 700,000 distinct CDR3 sequences, approximately 59% seen once. The receptor was isolated from a girl aged 2 to 9 with multiple sclerosis. The chain recombines TRBV6-1 with TRBJ1-5; D is possibly TRBD1 (5 bases). Sequencing was done on a sample of blood. The CDR3 protein is CASNPGGGRAQHF. CDR3 sequence (DNA): TGTGCCAGCAACCCCGGGGGAGGGAGGGCCCAGCATTTT.